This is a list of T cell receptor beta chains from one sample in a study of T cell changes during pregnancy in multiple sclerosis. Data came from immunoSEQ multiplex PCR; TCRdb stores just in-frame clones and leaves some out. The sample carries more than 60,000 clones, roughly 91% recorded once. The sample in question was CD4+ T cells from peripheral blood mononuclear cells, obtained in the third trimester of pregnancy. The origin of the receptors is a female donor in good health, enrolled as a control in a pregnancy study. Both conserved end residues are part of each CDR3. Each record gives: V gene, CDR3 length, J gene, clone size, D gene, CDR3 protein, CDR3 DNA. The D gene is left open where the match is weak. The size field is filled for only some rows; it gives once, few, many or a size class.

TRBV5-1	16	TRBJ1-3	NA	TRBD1	CASSLGQGVGGNTIYF	TGCGCCAGCAGCTTGGGACAGGGGGTTGGTGGAAACACCATATATTTT
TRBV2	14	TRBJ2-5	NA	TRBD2	CASRRLAGGIHSYF	TGTGCCAGCAGGCGACTAGCGGGGGGCATTCATAGCTACTTC
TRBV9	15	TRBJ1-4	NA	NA	CASSVGPGGNEKLFF	TGTGCCAGCAGCGTAGGGCCGGGCGGGAACGAAAAACTGTTTTTT
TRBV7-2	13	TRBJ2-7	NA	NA	CASRGPGGTEQYF	TGTGCCAGCAGAGGTCCAGGGGGGACCGAGCAGTACTTC
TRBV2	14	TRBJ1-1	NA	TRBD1	CASSIDRAVSEAFF	TGTGCCAGCAGTATCGACAGGGCTGTCTCTGAAGCTTTCTTT
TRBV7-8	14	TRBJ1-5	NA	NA	CASSQRGGNQPQHF	TGTGCCAGCAGCCAACGGGGGGGAAATCAGCCCCAGCATTTT
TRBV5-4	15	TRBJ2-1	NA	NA	CASSLDNARGNEQFF	TGTGCCAGCAGCTTGGATAACGCCAGAGGGAATGAGCAGTTCTTC
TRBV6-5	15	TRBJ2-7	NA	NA	CASSYGRRSTYEQYF	TGTGCCAGCAGTTACGGGCGGAGGAGCACCTACGAGCAGTACTTC
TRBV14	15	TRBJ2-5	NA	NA	CASSPTDAESGTQYF	TGTGCCAGCAGCCCAACAGACGCCGAGAGTGGAACCCAGTACTTC
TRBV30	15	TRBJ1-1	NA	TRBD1	CAWSVGQVVNTEAFF	TGTGCCTGGAGTGTAGGACAGGTGGTGAACACTGAAGCTTTCTTT
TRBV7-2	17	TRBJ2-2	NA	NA	CASSLVFAREIAGELFF	TGTGCCAGCAGCTTAGTTTTTGCGCGGGAAATCGCCGGGGAGCTGTTTTTT
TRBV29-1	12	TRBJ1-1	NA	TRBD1	CSGDRAATEAFF	TGCAGCGGGGACAGGGCAGCCACTGAAGCTTTCTTT
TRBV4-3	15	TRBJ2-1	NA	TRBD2	CASSQDERGSREQFF	TGCGCCAGCAGCCAAGATGAGCGGGGGAGCAGGGAGCAGTTCTTC
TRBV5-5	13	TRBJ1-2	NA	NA	CASSLWIEGGYTF	TGTGCCAGCAGCCTATGGATAGAGGGTGGCTACACCTTC
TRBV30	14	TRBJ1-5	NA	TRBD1	CAWGTGGNNQPQHF	TGTGCCTGGGGGACAGGGGGCAACAATCAGCCCCAGCATTTT
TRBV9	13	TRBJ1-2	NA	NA	CASSGGGYNGYTF	TGTGCCAGCAGCGGGGGAGGGTATAATGGCTACACCTTC
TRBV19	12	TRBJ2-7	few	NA	CASSPSRGEQYF	TGTGCCAGTAGCCCATCTCGGGGGGAGCAGTACTTC